The subject of this entry is one T cell receptor (beta chain). Its antigen is undetermined. The method was immunoSEQ multiplex PCR; TCRdb's version includes in-frame clones alone and lacks a portion of them. The sample carries some 100,000 clones, less than 85% recorded once. Sampling of blood occurred at baseline, cycle 4 day 1, and cycle 7 day 1. These data belong to a study of OX40 agonist ivuxolimab in advanced cancers. General study findings and limits: Partial responders treated at 0.1-3.0 mg/kg exhibited clonal expansion among the lowest measured. CD4+ and CD8+ T cells in blood underwent clonal expansion by week 6 at 0.1 to 3.0 mg/kg.

Trimming shortened V by 5 bases and J by 5 bases, and 9 bases separated the two germline ends. CDR3 size: 12 residues. Per germline, CDR1 SGHTS and CDR2 YDEGEE. The source material was CD4+ or CD8+ T cells sorted from blood, sampled in a trial of the OX40 agonist ivuxolimab. The sequence was obtained from an adult with an advanced solid tumor such as melanoma, head and neck, liver or kidney cancer. J is TRBJ2-3 and V is TRBV5-8; no reliable D call. CDR3: CASRMDGDTQYF. The CDR3 DNA reads as TGTGCCAGCAGAATGGATGGAGATACGCAGTATTTT.